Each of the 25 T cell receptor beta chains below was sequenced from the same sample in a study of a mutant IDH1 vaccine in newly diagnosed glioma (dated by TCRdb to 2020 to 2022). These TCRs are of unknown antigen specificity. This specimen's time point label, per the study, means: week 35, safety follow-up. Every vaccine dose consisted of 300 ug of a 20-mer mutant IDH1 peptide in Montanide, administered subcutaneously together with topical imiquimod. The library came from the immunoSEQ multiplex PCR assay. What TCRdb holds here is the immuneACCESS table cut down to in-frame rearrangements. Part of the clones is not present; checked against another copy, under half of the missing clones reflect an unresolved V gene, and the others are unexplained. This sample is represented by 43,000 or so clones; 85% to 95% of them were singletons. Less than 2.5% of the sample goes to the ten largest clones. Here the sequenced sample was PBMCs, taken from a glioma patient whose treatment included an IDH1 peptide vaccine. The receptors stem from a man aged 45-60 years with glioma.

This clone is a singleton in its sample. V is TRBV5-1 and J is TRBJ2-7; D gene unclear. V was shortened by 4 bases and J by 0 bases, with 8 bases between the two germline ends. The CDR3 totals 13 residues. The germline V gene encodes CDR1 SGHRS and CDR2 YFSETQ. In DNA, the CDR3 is TGCGCCAGCAGCCCGGCGGACTCCTACGAGCAGTACTTC. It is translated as CASSPADSYEQYF.

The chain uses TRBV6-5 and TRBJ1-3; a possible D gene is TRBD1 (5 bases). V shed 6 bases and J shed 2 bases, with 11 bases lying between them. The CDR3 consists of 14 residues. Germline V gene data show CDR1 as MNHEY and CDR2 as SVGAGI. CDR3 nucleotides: TGTGCCAGCAGGTCAGGGTTTACTGGAAACACCATATATTTT. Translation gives CASRSGFTGNTIYF.

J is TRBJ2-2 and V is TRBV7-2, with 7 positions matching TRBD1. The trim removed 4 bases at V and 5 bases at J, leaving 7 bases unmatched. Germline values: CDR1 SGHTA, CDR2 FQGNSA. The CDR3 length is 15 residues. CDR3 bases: TGTGCCAGCAGCTCGTCGACAGGGTCGACCGGGGAGCTGTTTTTT. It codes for CASSSSTGSTGELFF.

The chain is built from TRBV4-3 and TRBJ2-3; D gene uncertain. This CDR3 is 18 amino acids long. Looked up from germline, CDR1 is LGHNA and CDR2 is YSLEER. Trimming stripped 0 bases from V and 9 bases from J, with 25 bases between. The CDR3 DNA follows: TGCGCCAGCAGCCAAGAACTCACCACCGGCCCCTCTCAAGGCACGCAGTATTTT. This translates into CASSQELTTGPSQGTQYF.

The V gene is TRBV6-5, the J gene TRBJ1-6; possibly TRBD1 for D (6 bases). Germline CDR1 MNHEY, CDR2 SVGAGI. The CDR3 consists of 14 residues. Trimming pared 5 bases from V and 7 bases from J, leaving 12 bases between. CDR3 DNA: TGTGCCAGCAGTAACAGGGAGGGGAATTCACCCCTCCACTTT. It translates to CASSNREGNSPLHF.

As DNA, the CDR3 is TGCAGCGTTGAAGATCGAAGGGGGGAGCAGTACTTC. Translated, it gives CSVEDRRGEQYF. V usage is TRBV29-1 and J usage is TRBJ2-7; a weak D match, TRBD1 (6 bases). Trimming shortened V by 0 bases and J by 7 bases, and 10 bases separated the two germline ends. From germline, CDR1 is SQVTM and CDR2 ANQGSEA. There are 12 residues in the CDR3.

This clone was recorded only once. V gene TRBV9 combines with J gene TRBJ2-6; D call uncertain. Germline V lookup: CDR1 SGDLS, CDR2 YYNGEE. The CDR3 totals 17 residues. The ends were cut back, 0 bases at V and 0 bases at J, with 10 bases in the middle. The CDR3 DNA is TGTGCCAGCAGCGTAGACACCATCCCCTCTGGGGCCAACGTCCTGACTTTC. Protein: CASSVDTIPSGANVLTF.

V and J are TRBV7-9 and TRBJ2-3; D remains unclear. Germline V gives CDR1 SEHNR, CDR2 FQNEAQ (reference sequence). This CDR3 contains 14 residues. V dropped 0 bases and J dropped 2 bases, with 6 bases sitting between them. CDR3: CASSLARFTDTQYF. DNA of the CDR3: TGTGCCAGCAGCTTAGCGCGTTTCACAGATACGCAGTATTTT.

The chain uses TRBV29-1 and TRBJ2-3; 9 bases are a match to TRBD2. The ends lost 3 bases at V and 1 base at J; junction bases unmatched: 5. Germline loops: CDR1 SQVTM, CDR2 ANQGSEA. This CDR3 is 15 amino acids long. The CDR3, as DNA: TGCAGCGTTGAGGGTGCGGGGGGGGGCACAGATACGCAGTATTTT. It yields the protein CSVEGAGGGTDTQYF.

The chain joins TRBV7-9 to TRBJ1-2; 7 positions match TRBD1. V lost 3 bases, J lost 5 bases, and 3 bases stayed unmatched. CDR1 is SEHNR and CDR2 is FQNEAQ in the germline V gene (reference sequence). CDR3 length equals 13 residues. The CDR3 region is CASSFEGAYGYTF. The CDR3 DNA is TGTGCCAGCAGCTTTGAGGGGGCGTATGGCTACACCTTC.

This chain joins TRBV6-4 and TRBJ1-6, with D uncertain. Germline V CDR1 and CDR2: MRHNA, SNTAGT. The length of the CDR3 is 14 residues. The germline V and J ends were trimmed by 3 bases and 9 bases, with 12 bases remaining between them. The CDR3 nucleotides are TGTGCCAGCAGTGAAAGGGCCGCAGGTTCACCCCTCCACTTT. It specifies CASSERAAGSPLHF.

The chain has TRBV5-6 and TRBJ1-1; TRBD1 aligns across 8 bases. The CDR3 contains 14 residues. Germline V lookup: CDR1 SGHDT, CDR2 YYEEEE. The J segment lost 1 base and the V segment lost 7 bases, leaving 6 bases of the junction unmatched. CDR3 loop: CASLGQGKNTEAFF. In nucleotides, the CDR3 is TGTGCCAGCCTTGGACAGGGAAAGAACACTGAAGCTTTCTTT.

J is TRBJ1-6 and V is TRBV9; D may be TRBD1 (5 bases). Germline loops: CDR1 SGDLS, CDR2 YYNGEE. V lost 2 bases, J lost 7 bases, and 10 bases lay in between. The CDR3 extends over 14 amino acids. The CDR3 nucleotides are TGTGCCAGCAGCGTTGGTGCAGGGAATTCACCCCTCCACTTT. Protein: CASSVGAGNSPLHF. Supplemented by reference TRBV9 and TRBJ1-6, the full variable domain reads DSGVTQTPKHLITATGQRVTLRCSPRSGDLSVYWYQQSLDQGLQFLIQYYNGEERAKGNILERFSAQQFPDLHSELNLSSLELGDSALYFCASSVGAGNSPLHFGNGTRLTVT.

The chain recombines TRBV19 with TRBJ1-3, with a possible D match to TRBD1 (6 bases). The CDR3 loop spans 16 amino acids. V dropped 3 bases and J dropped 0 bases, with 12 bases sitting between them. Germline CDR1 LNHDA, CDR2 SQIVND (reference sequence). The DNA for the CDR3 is TGTGCCAGTAGTATGGCGGGGGCCAGCTCTGGAAACACCATATATTTT. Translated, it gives CASSMAGASSGNTIYF. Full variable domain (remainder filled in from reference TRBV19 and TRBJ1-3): DGGITQSPKYLFRKEGQNVTLSCEQNLNHDAMYWYRQDPGQGLRLIYYSQIVNDFQKGDIAEGYSVSREKKESFPLTVTSAQKNPTAFYLCASSMAGASSGNTIYFGEGSWLTVV.

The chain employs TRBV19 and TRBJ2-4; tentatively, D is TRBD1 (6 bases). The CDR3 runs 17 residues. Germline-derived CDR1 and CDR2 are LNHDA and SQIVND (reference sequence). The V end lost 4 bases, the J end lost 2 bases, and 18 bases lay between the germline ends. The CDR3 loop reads CASSNRVVGNSKNIQYF. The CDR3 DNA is TGTGCCAGTAGTAACAGGGTTGTAGGTAATTCCAAAAACATTCAGTACTTC.

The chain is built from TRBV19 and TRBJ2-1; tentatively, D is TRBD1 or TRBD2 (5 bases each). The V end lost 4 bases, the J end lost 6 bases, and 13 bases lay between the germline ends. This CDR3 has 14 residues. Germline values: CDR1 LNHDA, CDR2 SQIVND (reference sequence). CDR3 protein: CASSTRGPPNEQFF. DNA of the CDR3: TGTGCCAGTAGTACCCGGGGCCCACCCAATGAGCAGTTCTTC.

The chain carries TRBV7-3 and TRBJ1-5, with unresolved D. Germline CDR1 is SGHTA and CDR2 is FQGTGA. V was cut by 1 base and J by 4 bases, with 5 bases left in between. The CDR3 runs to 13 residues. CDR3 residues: CASSLSGNQPQHF. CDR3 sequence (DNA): TGTGCCAGCAGCTTAAGCGGGAATCAGCCCCAGCATTTT.

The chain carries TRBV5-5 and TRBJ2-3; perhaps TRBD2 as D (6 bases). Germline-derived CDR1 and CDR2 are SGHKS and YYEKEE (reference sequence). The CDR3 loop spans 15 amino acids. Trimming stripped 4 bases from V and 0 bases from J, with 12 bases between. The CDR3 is CASSPPRGSTDTQYF. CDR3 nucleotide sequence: TGTGCCAGCAGCCCCCCGCGGGGAAGCACAGATACGCAGTATTTT.

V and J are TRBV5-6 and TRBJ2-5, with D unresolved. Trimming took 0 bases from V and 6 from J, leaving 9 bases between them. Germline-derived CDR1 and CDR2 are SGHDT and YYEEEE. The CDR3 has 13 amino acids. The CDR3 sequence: CASSLAVQKTQYF. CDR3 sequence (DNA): TGTGCCAGCAGCTTGGCTGTCCAGAAGACCCAGTACTTC.

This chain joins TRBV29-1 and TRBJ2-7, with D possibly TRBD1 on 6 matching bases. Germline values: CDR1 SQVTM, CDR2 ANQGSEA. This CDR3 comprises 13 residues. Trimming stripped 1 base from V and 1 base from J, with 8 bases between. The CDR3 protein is CSVEAGQSYEQYF. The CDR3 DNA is TGCAGCGTTGAAGCTGGACAGTCCTACGAGCAGTACTTC.

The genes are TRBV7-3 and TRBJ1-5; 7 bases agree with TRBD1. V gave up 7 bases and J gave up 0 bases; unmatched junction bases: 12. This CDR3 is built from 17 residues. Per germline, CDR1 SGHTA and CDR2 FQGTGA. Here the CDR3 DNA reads TGTGCCAGCACCATACCCCCGGGACAGTTTAGCAATCAGCCCCAGCATTTT. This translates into CASTIPPGQFSNQPQHF.

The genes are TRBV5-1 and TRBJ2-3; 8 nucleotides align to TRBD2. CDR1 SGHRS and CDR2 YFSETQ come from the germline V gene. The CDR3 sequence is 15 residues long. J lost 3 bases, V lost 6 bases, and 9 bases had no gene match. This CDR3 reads CASTFAGGRTDTQYF. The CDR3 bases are TGCGCCAGCACCTTTGCTGGCGGGAGGACAGATACGCAGTATTTT. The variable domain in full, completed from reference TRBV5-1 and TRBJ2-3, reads KAGVTQTPRYLIKTRGQQVTLSCSPISGHRSVSWYQQTPGQGLQFLFEYFSETQRNKGNFPGRFSGRQFSNSRSEMNVSTLELGDSALYLCASTFAGGRTDTQYFGPGTRLTVL.

CDR3: CASSSENGWGGYTF. Here the CDR3 DNA reads TGTGCCAGCAGCTCAGAAAACGGCTGGGGGGGCTACACCTTC. The chain recombines TRBV9 with TRBJ1-2, with D maybe TRBD1 (5 bases). V dropped 4 bases and J dropped 8 bases, with 18 bases sitting between them. Per germline, CDR1 SGDLS and CDR2 YYNGEE. The CDR3 has 14 residues.

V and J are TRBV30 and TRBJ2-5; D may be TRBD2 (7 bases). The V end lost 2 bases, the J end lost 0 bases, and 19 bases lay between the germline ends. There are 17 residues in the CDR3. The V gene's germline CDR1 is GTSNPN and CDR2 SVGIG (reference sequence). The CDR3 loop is CAWSSRQGGGYQETQYF. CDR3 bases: TGTGCCTGGAGTAGCAGGCAGGGAGGGGGGTACCAAGAGACCCAGTACTTC.

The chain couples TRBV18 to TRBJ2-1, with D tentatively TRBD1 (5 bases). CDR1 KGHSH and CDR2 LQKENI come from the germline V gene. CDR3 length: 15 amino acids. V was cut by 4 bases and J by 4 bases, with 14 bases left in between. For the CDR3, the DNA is TGTGCCAGCTCACTGAGACAGAACGATTACAATGAGCAGTTCTTC. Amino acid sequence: CASSLRQNDYNEQFF.